This T cell receptor (beta chain) is drawn from a study of cytomegalovirus exposure and HLA in healthy donors (dated by TCRdb to the late 2010s). The study in broad terms: A later analysis indicated that the 95 to 150 validation repertoires were generated on the platform also employed for the 670 or so repertoires of the first cohort. The study aimed to test whether cataloging public T cell receptors could reveal signatures of past pathogen exposure. In addition to the first cohort of 666 subjects, a separate validation cohort of approximately 130 different subjects was used. To predict cytomegalovirus infection status, the study brought together high-throughput TCR immunosequencing, statistical association of individual TCRs with disease status, and machine learning. The paper's findings and limits, for the study overall: Three of the identified cytomegalovirus-associated TCR beta chains were confirmed in vitro to be specific for cytomegalovirus antigens. Of the cluster scores, roughly 95% were above 0 in a later analysis, which found that TCRs clustered in the first cohort also tended to co-occur in the 120 validation repertoires. The validation cohort had no HLA typing available for a later analysis, so co-occurrence within that cohort was assessed over all 120 or so repertoires. A total of 164 TCR beta chains were listed by the study as associated with cytomegalovirus. The authors suggested that the approach could potentially be generalized to other disease states and immunological phenotypes. Most TCR sequences were seen in very few donors, while some public TCRs were found in many individuals. The classifier was reported to diagnose cytomegalovirus status with high specificity and sensitivity in both the original cohort and the validation cohort.

With regard to this clone: Its antigen is unknown. Base qualities were left out, and no much larger clone turns up one base away.

The receptor library was made with the immunoSEQ multiplex PCR assay. The authors processed their data as follows. To diagnose cytomegalovirus status from the catalog of TCR beta chain sequences, a statistical classification framework was built. This is the immuneACCESS table as TCRdb keeps it, with only in-frame sequences that have V and J called. A part of the clones is gone; compared with another copy, unresolved V genes explain less than half, and the rest is unexplained. The V and J calls and clone size are taken from that table; D and trimming were inferred from the DNA. A total of 250,000 to 300,000 clones appear in this sample, around 85% of them only once. 0.95% to 1.1% of the sample is held by the ten biggest clonotypes. The donors were included in the validation cohort of 120 subjects, a group kept apart from the 666-subject first cohort. The germline V gene specifies SGDLS as CDR1 and YYNGEE as CDR2. From the cysteine up to the phenylalanine, the CDR3 has a length of 14 residues. Just the 42-base CDR3 DNA is kept, in frame starting at base 1. Trimming accounts for 3 bases at V and 5 bases at J, while the number of junction bases matched to no gene is 8.

The V and J genes are TRBV9 and TRBJ2-7, with 7 bases aligning to TRBD2. This sequence originates from a woman aged 18 to 35 in good health and CMV-seronegative. Source material: PBMCs. CDR3 sequence: CASSGGGLEHEQYF. The DNA reads TGTGCCAGCAGCGGAGGTGGACTAGAGCACGAGCAGTACTTC.